This T cell receptor (beta chain) was recovered during a study of cytomegalovirus exposure and HLA in healthy donors. Broader study findings: Presence/absence analyses took donor sequencing depth as roughly uniform. Available immune exposure information covered CMV serostatus only.

Trimming cost V 5 bases and J 0 bases, with 7 bases left between them. The CDR3 sequence is 13 residues long. The germline gives CDR1 MNHEY, CDR2 SMNVEV (reference sequence). The PCR contained 60 Vbeta and 13 Jbeta primers. TCRdb keeps only in-frame clones here, not all; method: immunoSEQ multiplex PCR. The sample has 150,000 or so clones, approximately 81% seen once. About this clone: Antigen: not known.

Though nominally healthy at sampling, donors likely had unrecorded immune exposures. Sequenced: PBMCs. This TCR was recovered from a female donor in good health and CMV-seronegative. V usage is TRBV27 and J usage is TRBJ1-1, with D perhaps matching TRBD1 (5 bases). This chain's CDR3 is CASSVRVNTEAFF. Here the CDR3 DNA reads TGTGCCAGCAGTGTCAGGGTGAACACTGAAGCTTTCTTT.